The 20 T cell receptor beta chains below were found in one sample sequenced in a study of OX40 agonist ivuxolimab in advanced cancers. Assay: immunoSEQ multiplex PCR; the TCRdb copy retains only in-frame clones and omits some. The sample contains tens of thousands of clones, 88% of which appear only once. The source material was CD4+ or CD8+ T cells sorted from blood, sampled in a trial of the OX40 agonist ivuxolimab. Every receptor here comes from an adult with an advanced solid tumor such as melanoma, head and neck, liver or kidney cancer.

This chain joins TRBV7-3 and TRBJ1-1; 10 positions match TRBD1. The CDR3 is made up of 15 amino acids. Trimming cost V 5 bases and J 7 bases; bases outside gene matches: 10. Germline-derived CDR1 and CDR2 are SGHTA and FQGTGA. CDR3 sequence (DNA): TGTGCCAGCAGCCGAGCCGGGACAGGGGCGGTTGAAGCTTTCTTT. This sequence encodes CASSRAGTGAVEAFF.

The chain combines TRBV19 with TRBJ1-2, with TRBD1 as a possible D gene (6 bases). The CDR3 consists of 19 residues. CDR1 and CDR2 from the germline V gene are LNHDA and SQIVND (reference sequence). Trimming stripped 4 bases from V and 2 bases from J, with 26 bases between. This CDR3 reads CASSTWWPFSGEANYGYTF. CDR3 DNA sequence: TGTGCCAGTAGTACGTGGTGGCCCTTTTCAGGGGAGGCGAACTATGGCTACACCTTC.

This chain connects TRBV5-1 to TRBJ2-3; TRBD2 is a possible D gene (6 bases). The CDR3 runs 17 residues. In germline, CDR1 is SGHRS, CDR2 YFSETQ. Trimming stripped 2 bases from V and 3 bases from J, with 19 bases between. Written as DNA, the CDR3 is TGCGCCAGCAGCTTTGGGCTAGTGGGGGGAGGAACAGATACGCAGTATTTT. The encoded protein is CASSFGLVGGGTDTQYF.

The J gene is TRBJ2-7, the V gene TRBV6-1; 7 positions match TRBD1. Germline assignment: CDR1 MNHNS and CDR2 SASEGT. This CDR3 contains 15 residues. The trim removed 4 bases at V and 3 bases at J, leaving 9 bases unmatched. CDR3 DNA sequence: TGTGCCAGCAGTGTTGCCCCGGGACAGAACTACGAGCAGTACTTC. The encoded protein is CASSVAPGQNYEQYF.

The chain links TRBV9 to TRBJ2-3; unclear D gene. Germline CDR1 and CDR2: SGDLS and YYNGEE. CDR3 length: 14 residues. The V end was cut by 0 bases, the J end by 1 base, with 6 bases between. CDR3 DNA sequence: TGTGCCAGCAGCGTAGCCAGCGGCACAGATACGCAGTATTTT. This encodes CASSVASGTDTQYF.

This rearrangement joins TRBV6-6 to TRBJ1-6; TRBD1 agrees at 7 bases. Germline loops: CDR1 MNHNY, CDR2 SVGAGI (reference sequence). V dropped 6 bases and J dropped 6; count of bases not matched to a gene: 5. The CDR3 consists of 14 residues. The CDR3 nucleotides read TGTGCCAGCAGAAGACAGGGTGGTAATTCACCCCTCCACTTT. It specifies CASRRQGGNSPLHF.

The J gene is TRBJ2-7, the V gene TRBV5-6; the match to TRBD1 covers 7 bases. Looked up from germline, CDR1 is SGHDT and CDR2 is YYEEEE. The CDR3 loop spans 15 amino acids. Germline trimming cut 4 bases from V and 2 bases from J; bases unmatched to any gene: 9. DNA of the CDR3: TGTGCCAGCAGCCCGGGACAGACGATGACCTACGAGCAGTACTTC. Translation gives CASSPGQTMTYEQYF.

On this clone: The same CDR3 can be traced to other DNA sequences in this sample. The V call is TRBV11-2, the J call TRBJ1-5; perhaps TRBD1 as D (6 bases). The CDR3 sequence is 15 residues long. CDR1 is SGHAT and CDR2 is FQNNGV in the germline V gene. Trimming removed 5 bases at V and 5 bases at J, with 16 bases between. The chain's CDR3 is CASSRGRDTYQPQHF. The DNA for the CDR3 is TGTGCCAGCAGCCGAGGACGGGACACTTATCAGCCCCAGCATTTT.

V is TRBV27 and J is TRBJ2-5, with D perhaps assigned TRBD1 or TRBD2 (5 bases each). Germline assignment: CDR1 MNHEY and CDR2 SMNVEV (reference sequence). CDR3 size: 14 residues. With 4 bases removed from V and 1 base from J, the gap between germline ends came to 10 bases. In nucleotides, the CDR3 is TGTGCCAGCAGTTGGGGTGGGGGCCAAGAGACCCAGTACTTC. It yields the protein CASSWGGGQETQYF.

J is TRBJ1-2 and V is TRBV5-1, with a weak D call TRBD1 (5 bases). Trimming stripped 4 bases from V and 8 bases from J, with 21 bases between. The V gene's germline CDR1 is SGHRS and CDR2 YFSETQ. The CDR3 extends over 15 amino acids. The CDR3 loop is CASSPRPTGSMGYTF. The CDR3 region has the DNA TGCGCCAGCAGCCCGAGGCCAACAGGATCTATGGGCTACACCTTC.

The V gene is TRBV2, the J gene TRBJ2-2; D is perhaps TRBD1 or TRBD2 (5 bases each). This CDR3 has 17 residues. Trimming took off 7 bases at V and 6 bases at J, with 24 bases between the two ends. Germline V gives CDR1 SNHLY, CDR2 FYNNEI. For the CDR3, the DNA is TGTGCCAGCACCCAAACGAGGGCAGGGAGTCGGGCCGGGGAGCTGTTTTTT. Translated, it gives CASTQTRAGSRAGELFF.

This chain uses TRBV19 with TRBJ2-7; TRBD1 might be the D (7 bases). This CDR3 is 14 amino acids long. V was trimmed by 8 bases and J by 2 bases, leaving 16 bases between them. Looked up from germline, CDR1 is LNHDA and CDR2 is SQIVND (reference sequence). The CDR3 DNA is TGTGCCAGTGCCCCGACAGGGAGGACCTACGAGCAGTACTTC. Protein: CASAPTGRTYEQYF.

V is TRBV6-5 and J is TRBJ1-2; D not certain. From germline, CDR1 is MNHEY and CDR2 SVGAGI. The CDR3 totals 11 residues. Trimming pared 4 bases from V and 5 bases from J, leaving 5 bases between. CDR3: CASSSKYGYTF. The CDR3 DNA reads TGTGCCAGCAGTTCCAAGTATGGCTACACCTTC.

V is TRBV11-1 and J is TRBJ2-7; TRBD1 aligns across 7 bases. This CDR3 region has 15 residues. Germline CDR1 SGHAT, CDR2 FQDESV (reference sequence). V dropped 4 bases and J dropped 0; count of bases not matched to a gene: 6. Written as DNA, the CDR3 is TGTGCCAGCAGCTCAACGACAGGGCGCTCCTACGAGCAGTACTTC. Its protein is CASSSTTGRSYEQYF. The complete variable domain, with remaining parts taken from reference TRBV11-1 and TRBJ2-7, reads EAEVAQSPRYKITEKSQAVAFWCDPISGHATLYWYRQILGQGPELLVQFQDESVVDDSQLPKDRFSAERLKGVDSTLKIQPAELGDSAMYLCASSSTTGRSYEQYFGPGTRLTVT.

The chain combines TRBV6-6 with TRBJ2-7, with a tentative D call TRBD1 (6 bases). Deletions cut 5 bases from V and 4 bases from J, with 12 bases between. Germline CDR1 reads MNHNY; CDR2 reads SVGAGI (reference sequence). The CDR3 runs 13 residues. CDR3 bases: TGTGCCAGCAGTACAGGGTTAGGTTACGAGCAGTACTTC. Amino acid sequence: CASSTGLGYEQYF.

This clone was detected a few times. The rearrangement links TRBV6-5 to TRBJ1-4; D unclear. CDR1 is MNHEY and CDR2 is SVGAGI in the germline V gene. There are 14 residues in the CDR3. The V gene lost 2 bases and the J gene lost 3 bases, with 7 bases spanning the gap. The CDR3 DNA reads as TGTGCCAGCAGTTACCGGTCCGCTAATGAAAAACTGTTTTTT. Residues: CASSYRSANEKLFF.

This sequence joins TRBV7-9 and TRBJ1-2; tentative D call: TRBD1 (5 bases). Germline V gene data show CDR1 as SEHNR and CDR2 as FQNEAQ (reference sequence). V was shortened by 5 bases and J by 0 bases, with 10 bases between the two germline ends. The CDR3 runs 14 residues. CDR3 loop: CASSPQAANYGYTF. The CDR3, as DNA: TGTGCCAGCAGCCCACAGGCAGCTAACTATGGCTACACCTTC.

The V call is TRBV7-3, the J call TRBJ2-7; D unresolved. Trimming shortened V by 5 bases and J by 9 bases, and 17 bases separated the two germline ends. The CDR3 is made up of 13 amino acids. In germline, CDR1 is SGHTA, CDR2 FQGTGA. This CDR3 is CASSASSQGWQYF. The CDR3 bases are TGTGCCAGCAGCGCCAGTTCTCAAGGATGGCAGTACTTC.

The chain employs TRBV7-6 and TRBJ2-2; D may match TRBD1 or TRBD2 (5 bases each). The V end lost 7 bases, the J end lost 7 bases, and 19 bases lay between the germline ends. Per the germline V gene, CDR1 is SGHVS and CDR2 is FNYEAQ. The CDR3 covers 15 residues. CDR3 residues: CASTLLGDLSGELFF. CDR3 nucleotides: TGTGCCAGCACCCTTCTGGGGGACCTTAGCGGGGAGCTGTTTTTT.

The chain joins TRBV7-8 to TRBJ1-1; D ambiguous. Germline CDR1 SGHVS, CDR2 FQNEAQ. V was clipped by 4 bases and J by 11 bases, with 14 bases between them. There are 12 residues in the CDR3. CDR3 coding DNA: TGTGCCAGCAGCTCCGGGCTGGTTGGGGCTTTCTTT. This codes for CASSSGLVGAFF.